This entry concerns a single T cell receptor beta chain. Its antigen remains unidentified. Base-call qualities are not available, and no considerably larger clone is one nucleotide away. These data originate in a study of T cell responses to AZD1222 COVID-19 vaccine (dated by TCRdb to the early 2020s). Turning to the overall study: A total of just over 230 trial participants underwent TCR sequencing, of whom about 200 had received two doses of AZD1222 and around 25 had received two doses of the MenACWY control vaccine. Enrollment into the trials was organized by age into subgroups of 18-55, 56-69 and 70-plus years, and those subgroups contained roughly 140, 27 and 60 TCR-sequenced participants, respectively.

General conclusions and limits of the study: Conclusions about previously exposed vaccinees were limited because only five to seven AZD1222 recipients were SARS-CoV-2 seropositive at baseline. The vaccine-associated CD4 TCRs covered the entire spike protein, and the dominant responses fell in regions 160-218 and 743-854. The 56-69-year group was small, and its depth increase did not reach significance, likely because of low power. No day 14 peak-response samples were available, so repertoires were characterized only after the peak T cell response. Epitopes outside the regions mutated in the B.1.351 and B.1.1.7 variants were reportedly recognized by nearly half of the unique spike-specific TCRs. A significant rise in spike-specific TCR breadth and depth was observed after two AZD1222 doses relative to day 0 and relative to MenACWY recipients. Participants were mostly white British, with more females than males. The authors suggested clonal diversity may have been underestimated.

The CDR3 starts with the cysteine, ends with the phenylalanine, and has 16 residues. CDR3 DNA only is kept here, 48 bases in frame from base 1. Looking up the germline V gene yields CDR1 SNHLY and CDR2 FYNNEI. V is cut back by 7 bases and J by 2 bases, with 7 bases in the junction unmatched. What this sample's time point label stands for: about 28 days (+/-7) after the second vaccine dose. Because spike-specific TCR depth and breadth did not differ between the two schedules, AZD1222 recipients who got a second dose at roughly 4 weeks were pooled with those who got a second dose at roughly 12 weeks. Samples from vaccinated people were obtained from the UK trials COV001 and COV002, which included a single-blind randomized controlled phase 2/3 trial of AZD1222 (ChAdOx1 nCoV-19) in healthy adults. For TCRbeta chain sequencing, PBMC samples from trial participants were taken at day 0 and at day 28 after the second dose.

The CDR3 regions of human TCRbeta chains were analyzed by immunosequencing. From the authors' description of their analysis: TCRs in the repertoires were compared against a reference library of SARS-CoV-2-specific TCRs that had been generated with the MIRA antigen-specificity platform. Breadth meant the fraction of unique TCRs that were SARS-CoV-2-associated, whereas depth meant the fraction of total T cells that were SARS-CoV-2-associated. Using the MIRA data, each spike-specific TCR was mapped to the spike region that the TCR reacts to and placed in a CD4 or CD8 class. Log10-transformed breadth and depth values were compared by one-way ANOVA with Sidak's multiple comparisons tests. This is the immuneACCESS table as TCRdb keeps it, with only in-frame sequences that have V and J called. A part of the clones is gone; compared with another copy, unresolved V genes explain less than half, and the rest is unexplained. V, J and clone size are taken as reported in that table, and D and trimming were inferred from the DNA itself. The sample contains about 110,000 clones, 94% of them found a single time. In total, the top ten clones hold about 3% of the sample.

Specimen: peripheral blood, collected 28 days after the second AZD1222 dose. The receptor chain draws on TRBV2 and TRBJ2-3; 12 bases in the junction line up with TRBD2. This receptor was taken from an adult who received the AZD1222 COVID-19 vaccine. The DNA sequence is given as TGTGCCAGCATCCGACTAGCGGGAGTTTACACAGATACGCAGTATTTT. This yields the protein CASIRLAGVYTDTQYF.